These 4 T cell receptor beta chains originate from one sample sequenced in a study of regulatory T cells in long-lasting Graves disease. The time point denotes: persistent/refractory GD, antithyroid drugs over 5 years with positive TRAb. Preparation of the TCR library used RNA extracted from PBMCs. iRepertoire HTBI primers and Arm-PCR of CDR3 regions built TCR beta libraries. TCRdb redid the calling of the multiplex PCR reads with MiXCR, one entry per CDR3 protein. The profile shows approximately 400,000 distinct CDR3 sequences, 23% of them singletons. This material consisted of peripheral blood mononuclear cells (PBMCs), taken when the disease was refractory, from a patient treated with antithyroid drugs. The origin of the receptors is a female donor with Graves disease.

This clonotype was picked up many times. The V call is TRBV6-5, the J call TRBJ2-7, with D perhaps TRBD2 (5 bases). V lost 0 bases to trimming and J lost 7 bases, with 10 bases between them. The germline gives CDR1 MNHEY, CDR2 SVGAGI. The CDR3 is made up of 13 amino acids. CDR3 sequence (DNA): TGTGCCAGCAGTTACTCGAGGGCCGGGGAGCAGTACTTC. Translated: CASSYSRAGEQYF.

V gene TRBV5-4 combines with J gene TRBJ2-1; TRBD2 matches at 10 bases. The CDR3 length is 15 residues. V trimming: 6 bases; J trimming: 5 bases; junction bases outside the gene matches: 8. Looked up from germline, CDR1 is SGHNT and CDR2 is YYREEE (reference sequence). CDR3 sequence (DNA): TGTGCCAGCACCAATAGCGGGAGGACGAACAATGAGCAGTTCTTC. Amino acid sequence: CASTNSGRTNNEQFF.

This clonotype occurred a few times. This chain joins TRBV12-3 or TRBV12-4 and TRBJ1-1, with D perhaps matching TRBD1 (5 bases). V lost 4 bases and J lost 4, with 19 bases in between. The CDR3 consists of 16 residues. The CDR3 reads CASSSVPGLMSTEAFF. The CDR3 coding sequence is TGTGCCAGCAGTTCGGTTCCAGGGCTAATGAGCACTGAAGCTTTCTTT.

This clonotype has only a few counts. The chain carries TRBV28 and TRBJ1-5, with 8 bases identical to TRBD1. The CDR3 is made up of 17 amino acids. The V gene end was trimmed by 2 bases and the J gene end by 5 bases; junction bases not matched to a gene: 11. Germline loops: CDR1 MDHEN, CDR2 SYDVKM. CDR3 sequence reads: CASSLTWTGSKHQPQHF. CDR3 coding DNA: TGTGCCAGCAGTTTAACATGGACAGGGAGTAAGCATCAGCCCCAGCATTTT. Full variable domain (remainder filled in from reference TRBV28 and TRBJ1-5): DVKVTQSSRYLVKRTGEKVFLECVQDMDHENMFWYRQDPGLGLRLIYFSYDVKMKEKGDIPEGYSVSREKKERFSLILESASTNQTSMYLCASSLTWTGSKHQPQHFGDGTRLSIL.